This T cell receptor (beta chain) was sequenced during a study of T cell changes during pregnancy in multiple sclerosis. Losses at the gene ends were 7 bases for V and 2 bases for J; bases not matched to a gene: 19. This CDR3 spans 19 amino acids. Germline values: CDR1 MDHEN, CDR2 SYDVKM. Libraries were prepared by immunoSEQ multiplex PCR; TCRdb keeps only in-frame clonotypes and omits some of them. The data contain some 81,000 clones, 90% to 95% of them singletons. Sequences were derived from peripheral blood, sampled after pregnancy. This sequence was found in a female donor in good health, enrolled as a control in a pregnancy study. The genes are TRBV28 and TRBJ2-5; 10 bases agree with TRBD2. CDR3 in amino acids: CASTRGGLAGVTTQETQYF. CDR3 sequence (DNA): TGTGCCAGCACCCGGGGCGGGCTAGCGGGAGTGACGACACAAGAGACCCAGTACTTC.